Following are 8 T cell receptor beta chains from one sample sequenced in a study of Graves' ophthalmopathy and Graves' hyperthyroidism. Transcripts of RNA were the source for amplifying TCR beta CDR3 regions. Investigators did first-round RT-PCR with HTBI primers, then second-round multiplex PCR. TCRdb reprocessed the multiplex PCR reads via MiXCR and lists one record per CDR3 protein. The sample has 450,000 to 600,000 distinct CDR3 sequences; under 45% are singletons. Sequencing was done on a sample of peripheral blood or thyroid tissue (not recorded which). These receptors all come from an adult man with Graves' hyperthyroidism.

This rearrangement joins TRBV4-1 to TRBJ2-7; 13 positions match TRBD2. V lost 3 bases, J lost 7 bases, and 12 bases stayed unmatched. Germline loops: CDR1 MGHRA, CDR2 YSYEKL. The CDR3 is 17 amino acids. In DNA, the CDR3 is TGCGCCAGCAGCCAGCCCGGACTAGCGGGGGCCATGGGGGAGCAGTACTTC. Its translation: CASSQPGLAGAMGEQYF.

The table lists this clonotype with a few counts. The rearrangement links TRBV20-1 to TRBJ2-3; TRBD2 is a possible D gene (6 bases). Germline CDR1 DFQATT, CDR2 SNEGSKA (reference sequence). The CDR3 length is 15 residues. With 6 bases removed from V and 0 bases from J, the gap between germline ends came to 16 bases. CDR3: CSALVGGESTDTQYF. CDR3 DNA: TGCAGTGCCCTGGTAGGAGGGGAAAGCACAGATACGCAGTATTTT.

The rearrangement links TRBV29-1 to TRBJ2-7; 9 bases align to TRBD2. J lost 7 bases, V lost 4 bases, and 8 bases had no gene match. Germline CDR1 is SQVTM and CDR2 is ANQGSEA. This CDR3 has 13 amino acids. CDR3 residues: CSVVAGEGGEQYF. CDR3 sequence (DNA): TGCAGCGTTGTAGCGGGAGAAGGAGGAGAGCAGTACTTC.

With respect to this clonotype: A read error is possible here, since a much larger clone lies one base away. The genes are TRBV5-1 and TRBJ1-2; a weak D match, TRBD1 (5 bases). The CDR3 sequence is 11 residues long. In germline, CDR1 is SGHRS, CDR2 YFSETQ. This chain's CDR3 is CASSGTGGCTF. In DNA form, the CDR3 reads TGCGCCAGCAGCGGGACGGGTGGCTGCACCTTC.

In its sample, this clonotype was seen a few times. V is TRBV2 and J is TRBJ1-2, with TRBD1 as a possible D gene (5 bases). The V and J ends lost 0 bases and 8 bases respectively, with 19 bases between them. The CDR3 contains 16 residues. Germline-derived CDR1 and CDR2 are SNHLY and FYNNEI. CDR3 protein: CASSEAPGRVSGGYTF. The CDR3, as DNA: TGTGCCAGCAGTGAAGCCCCGGGACGGGTATCTGGGGGCTACACCTTC.

This clonotype has a count of ten or more. The CDR3 nucleotides read TGTGCCAGCAGTGAGATGACAGGATCGGGTGGCTACACCTTC. Amino acids: CASSEMTGSGGYTF. The chain carries TRBV6-1 and TRBJ1-2; D might be TRBD1 (6 bases). Trimming removed 3 bases from V and 7 bases from J, with 15 bases in between. Germline V gives CDR1 MNHNS, CDR2 SASEGT. The length of the CDR3 is 14 residues.

V usage is TRBV24-1 and J usage is TRBJ2-7; the match to TRBD2 covers 10 bases. The ends lost 3 bases at V and 7 bases at J; junction bases unmatched: 11. From germline, CDR1 is KGHDR and CDR2 SFDVKD. The CDR3 extends over 16 amino acids. The CDR3 loop is CATSDPGLAEYNEQYF. For the CDR3, the DNA is TGTGCCACCAGTGATCCCGGACTAGCGGAATACAATGAGCAGTACTTC.

The table lists this clonotype with many counts. The chain is built from TRBV5-8 and TRBJ1-1, with 8 bases identical to TRBD1. With 4 bases clipped from V and 1 base from J, the junction kept 6 bases outside the gene matches. CDR3 length: 15 amino acids. The germline CDR1 and CDR2 sequences are SGHTS and YDEGEE. CDR3 coding DNA: TGTGCCAGCAGCCCGAGGGACAGGCGGAACACTGAAGCTTTCTTT. Protein: CASSPRDRRNTEAFF.